Listed below are T cell receptor beta chains from one sample, sequenced in a study of blood T cell repertoires in COVID-19. TCRdb's table, derived via immunoSEQ multiplex PCR, lists solely in-frame clones and lacks some. The table includes about 150,000 clones, 65% to 85% detected once. The sample consisted of peripheral blood. Receptors were obtained from a woman aged 45-65 years with acute or convalescent COVID-19. CDR3s include the opening cysteine and the closing phenylalanine or tryptophan. A D gene is named only where the DNA matches it firmly. Part of the rows lack a size; the others show once, few, many or a class for expanded clones.

CDR3nt: TGTGCCAGCAGTGTGGGTTGGGGGGGCTCCTACAATGAGCAGTTCTTC; CDR3aa: CASSVGWGGSYNEQFF; v_gene: TRBV6-1; j_gene: TRBJ2-1; d_gene: TRBD2; abundance: -
CDR3nt: TGTGCCAGTACCCCAGGTCATAATGAAAAACTGTTTTTT; CDR3aa: CASTPGHNEKLFF; v_gene: TRBV19; j_gene: TRBJ1-4; d_gene: -; abundance: -
CDR3nt: TGCGCCAGCAGCCAAGCGGGACAGGGGGTAGAGGACTATGGTTACACCTTC; CDR3aa: CASSQAGQGVEDYGYTF; v_gene: TRBV4-1; j_gene: TRBJ1-2; d_gene: TRBD1; abundance: -
CDR3nt: TGCGCCAGCAGCTTGTACGGGGGGTCCCTCGGCTACAATGAGCAGTTCTTC; CDR3aa: CASSLYGGSLGYNEQFF; v_gene: TRBV5-1; j_gene: TRBJ2-1; d_gene: TRBD2; abundance: -
CDR3nt: TGTGCCAGCAGCTCAGGGTCGACAGGGGCTGCTTTATATGGCTACACCTTC; CDR3aa: CASSSGSTGAALYGYTF; v_gene: TRBV7-3; j_gene: TRBJ1-2; d_gene: TRBD1; abundance: -
CDR3nt: TGTGCCAGCAGCTACAGGGGGAGCACCGGGGAGCTGTTTTTT; CDR3aa: CASSYRGSTGELFF; v_gene: TRBV7-2; j_gene: TRBJ2-2; d_gene: TRBD1; abundance: -
CDR3nt: TGTGCCAGCAGCCCTACCTCCTACGAGCAGTACTTC; CDR3aa: CASSPTSYEQYF; v_gene: TRBV7-2; j_gene: TRBJ2-7; d_gene: -; abundance: -
CDR3nt: TGCAGCGTGGGACAGAGAGGCATGAACACTGAAGCTTTCTTT; CDR3aa: CSVGQRGMNTEAFF; v_gene: TRBV29-1; j_gene: TRBJ1-1; d_gene: TRBD1; abundance: -
CDR3nt: TGCGCCAGCAGCACCCACCCGGACAGCTCCTACGAGCAGTACTTC; CDR3aa: CASSTHPDSSYEQYF; v_gene: TRBV4-3; j_gene: TRBJ2-7; d_gene: -; abundance: -
CDR3nt: TGTGCCAGTAGTAACGGAGAGGGCCAGGGGATCGGGGAGCTGTTTTTT; CDR3aa: CASSNGEGQGIGELFF; v_gene: TRBV19; j_gene: TRBJ2-2; d_gene: -; abundance: -
CDR3nt: TGCGCCAGCAGCTTCGCCGGGGAGCTGTTTTTT; CDR3aa: CASSFAGELFF; v_gene: TRBV5-1; j_gene: TRBJ2-2; d_gene: -; abundance: -
CDR3nt: TGTGCCAGCAGGCACGGACTAGGAGGCACCGGGGAGCTGTTTTTT; CDR3aa: CASRHGLGGTGELFF; v_gene: TRBV28; j_gene: TRBJ2-2; d_gene: TRBD2; abundance: once
CDR3nt: TGTGCCAGCAGTCCTGGACAGGCCTCCTACGAGCAGTACTTC; CDR3aa: CASSPGQASYEQYF; v_gene: TRBV27; j_gene: TRBJ2-7; d_gene: TRBD1; abundance: few
CDR3nt: TGTGCCAGCAGCCAACATCGACTAGCGGGGGGGCCCACAGATACGCAGTATTTT; CDR3aa: CASSQHRLAGGPTDTQYF; v_gene: TRBV6-2/TRBV6-3; j_gene: TRBJ2-3; d_gene: TRBD2; abundance: -
CDR3nt: TGTGCCAGCAGGCGATTAGGGGGCGAAGTCTATGGCTACACCTTC; CDR3aa: CASRRLGGEVYGYTF; v_gene: TRBV27; j_gene: TRBJ1-2; d_gene: TRBD1; abundance: -
CDR3nt: TGTGCCAGCTCACAATCGACTAGCGGGGGAGGAAACACCGGGGAGCTGTTTTTT; CDR3aa: CASSQSTSGGGNTGELFF; v_gene: TRBV18; j_gene: TRBJ2-2; d_gene: TRBD2; abundance: -
CDR3nt: TGTGCCAGCTCCCCCGGACAGACCCAAGGGAACGAGCAGTACTTC; CDR3aa: CASSPGQTQGNEQYF; v_gene: TRBV18; j_gene: TRBJ2-7; d_gene: -; abundance: -
CDR3nt: TGTGCCAGCAGTCCTCCGGGGGGATATATCGGTAATGAAAAACTGTTTTTT; CDR3aa: CASSPPGGYIGNEKLFF; v_gene: TRBV27; j_gene: TRBJ1-4; d_gene: -; abundance: -
CDR3nt: TGTGCCAGCAGTTTCGTGAGGGGCGGGGTCGGCACTGAAGCTTTCTTT; CDR3aa: CASSFVRGGVGTEAFF; v_gene: TRBV28; j_gene: TRBJ1-1; d_gene: -; abundance: -
CDR3nt: TGCGCCAGCAGCGGTCAGAACTATGGCTACACCTTC; CDR3aa: CASSGQNYGYTF; v_gene: TRBV5-1; j_gene: TRBJ1-2; d_gene: -; abundance: -
CDR3nt: TGTGCCAGCAGCCCAACCCGGGGGATGATCTACGAGCAGTACTTC; CDR3aa: CASSPTRGMIYEQYF; v_gene: TRBV11-1; j_gene: TRBJ2-7; d_gene: -; abundance: -
CDR3nt: TGTGCCAGCAGCTCTCGGGACATCCAAGAGCAGTACTTC; CDR3aa: CASSSRDIQEQYF; v_gene: TRBV9; j_gene: TRBJ2-7; d_gene: -; abundance: -
CDR3nt: TGTGCCAGCCGCGGGGGCGCGGCCTACGAGCAGTACTTC; CDR3aa: CASRGGAAYEQYF; v_gene: TRBV27; j_gene: TRBJ2-7; d_gene: -; abundance: -
CDR3nt: TGTGCCACAACGCCCAACTCGAACACTGAAGCTTTCTTT; CDR3aa: CATTPNSNTEAFF; v_gene: TRBV12-3/TRBV12-4; j_gene: TRBJ1-1; d_gene: -; abundance: -
CDR3nt: TGTGCCAGCAGTACCGGCAGCTTTACCGGGACAGAAAATCAGCCCCAGCATTTT; CDR3aa: CASSTGSFTGTENQPQHF; v_gene: TRBV28; j_gene: TRBJ1-5; d_gene: TRBD1; abundance: -
CDR3nt: TGTGCCAGCAGTTACGCAGGGGGGACGACTGAAGCTTTCTTT; CDR3aa: CASSYAGGTTEAFF; v_gene: TRBV6-6; j_gene: TRBJ1-1; d_gene: TRBD1; abundance: -
CDR3nt: TGTGCCAGCAGCTTAGCGCGGCCAGCGGGGGGCCTAGAGACCCAGTACTTC; CDR3aa: CASSLARPAGGLETQYF; v_gene: TRBV7-9; j_gene: TRBJ2-5; d_gene: TRBD2; abundance: few
CDR3nt: TGTGCCAGCAGTTATGCCGGGAGCAATCAGCCCCAGCATTTT; CDR3aa: CASSYAGSNQPQHF; v_gene: TRBV6-5; j_gene: TRBJ1-5; d_gene: -; abundance: -